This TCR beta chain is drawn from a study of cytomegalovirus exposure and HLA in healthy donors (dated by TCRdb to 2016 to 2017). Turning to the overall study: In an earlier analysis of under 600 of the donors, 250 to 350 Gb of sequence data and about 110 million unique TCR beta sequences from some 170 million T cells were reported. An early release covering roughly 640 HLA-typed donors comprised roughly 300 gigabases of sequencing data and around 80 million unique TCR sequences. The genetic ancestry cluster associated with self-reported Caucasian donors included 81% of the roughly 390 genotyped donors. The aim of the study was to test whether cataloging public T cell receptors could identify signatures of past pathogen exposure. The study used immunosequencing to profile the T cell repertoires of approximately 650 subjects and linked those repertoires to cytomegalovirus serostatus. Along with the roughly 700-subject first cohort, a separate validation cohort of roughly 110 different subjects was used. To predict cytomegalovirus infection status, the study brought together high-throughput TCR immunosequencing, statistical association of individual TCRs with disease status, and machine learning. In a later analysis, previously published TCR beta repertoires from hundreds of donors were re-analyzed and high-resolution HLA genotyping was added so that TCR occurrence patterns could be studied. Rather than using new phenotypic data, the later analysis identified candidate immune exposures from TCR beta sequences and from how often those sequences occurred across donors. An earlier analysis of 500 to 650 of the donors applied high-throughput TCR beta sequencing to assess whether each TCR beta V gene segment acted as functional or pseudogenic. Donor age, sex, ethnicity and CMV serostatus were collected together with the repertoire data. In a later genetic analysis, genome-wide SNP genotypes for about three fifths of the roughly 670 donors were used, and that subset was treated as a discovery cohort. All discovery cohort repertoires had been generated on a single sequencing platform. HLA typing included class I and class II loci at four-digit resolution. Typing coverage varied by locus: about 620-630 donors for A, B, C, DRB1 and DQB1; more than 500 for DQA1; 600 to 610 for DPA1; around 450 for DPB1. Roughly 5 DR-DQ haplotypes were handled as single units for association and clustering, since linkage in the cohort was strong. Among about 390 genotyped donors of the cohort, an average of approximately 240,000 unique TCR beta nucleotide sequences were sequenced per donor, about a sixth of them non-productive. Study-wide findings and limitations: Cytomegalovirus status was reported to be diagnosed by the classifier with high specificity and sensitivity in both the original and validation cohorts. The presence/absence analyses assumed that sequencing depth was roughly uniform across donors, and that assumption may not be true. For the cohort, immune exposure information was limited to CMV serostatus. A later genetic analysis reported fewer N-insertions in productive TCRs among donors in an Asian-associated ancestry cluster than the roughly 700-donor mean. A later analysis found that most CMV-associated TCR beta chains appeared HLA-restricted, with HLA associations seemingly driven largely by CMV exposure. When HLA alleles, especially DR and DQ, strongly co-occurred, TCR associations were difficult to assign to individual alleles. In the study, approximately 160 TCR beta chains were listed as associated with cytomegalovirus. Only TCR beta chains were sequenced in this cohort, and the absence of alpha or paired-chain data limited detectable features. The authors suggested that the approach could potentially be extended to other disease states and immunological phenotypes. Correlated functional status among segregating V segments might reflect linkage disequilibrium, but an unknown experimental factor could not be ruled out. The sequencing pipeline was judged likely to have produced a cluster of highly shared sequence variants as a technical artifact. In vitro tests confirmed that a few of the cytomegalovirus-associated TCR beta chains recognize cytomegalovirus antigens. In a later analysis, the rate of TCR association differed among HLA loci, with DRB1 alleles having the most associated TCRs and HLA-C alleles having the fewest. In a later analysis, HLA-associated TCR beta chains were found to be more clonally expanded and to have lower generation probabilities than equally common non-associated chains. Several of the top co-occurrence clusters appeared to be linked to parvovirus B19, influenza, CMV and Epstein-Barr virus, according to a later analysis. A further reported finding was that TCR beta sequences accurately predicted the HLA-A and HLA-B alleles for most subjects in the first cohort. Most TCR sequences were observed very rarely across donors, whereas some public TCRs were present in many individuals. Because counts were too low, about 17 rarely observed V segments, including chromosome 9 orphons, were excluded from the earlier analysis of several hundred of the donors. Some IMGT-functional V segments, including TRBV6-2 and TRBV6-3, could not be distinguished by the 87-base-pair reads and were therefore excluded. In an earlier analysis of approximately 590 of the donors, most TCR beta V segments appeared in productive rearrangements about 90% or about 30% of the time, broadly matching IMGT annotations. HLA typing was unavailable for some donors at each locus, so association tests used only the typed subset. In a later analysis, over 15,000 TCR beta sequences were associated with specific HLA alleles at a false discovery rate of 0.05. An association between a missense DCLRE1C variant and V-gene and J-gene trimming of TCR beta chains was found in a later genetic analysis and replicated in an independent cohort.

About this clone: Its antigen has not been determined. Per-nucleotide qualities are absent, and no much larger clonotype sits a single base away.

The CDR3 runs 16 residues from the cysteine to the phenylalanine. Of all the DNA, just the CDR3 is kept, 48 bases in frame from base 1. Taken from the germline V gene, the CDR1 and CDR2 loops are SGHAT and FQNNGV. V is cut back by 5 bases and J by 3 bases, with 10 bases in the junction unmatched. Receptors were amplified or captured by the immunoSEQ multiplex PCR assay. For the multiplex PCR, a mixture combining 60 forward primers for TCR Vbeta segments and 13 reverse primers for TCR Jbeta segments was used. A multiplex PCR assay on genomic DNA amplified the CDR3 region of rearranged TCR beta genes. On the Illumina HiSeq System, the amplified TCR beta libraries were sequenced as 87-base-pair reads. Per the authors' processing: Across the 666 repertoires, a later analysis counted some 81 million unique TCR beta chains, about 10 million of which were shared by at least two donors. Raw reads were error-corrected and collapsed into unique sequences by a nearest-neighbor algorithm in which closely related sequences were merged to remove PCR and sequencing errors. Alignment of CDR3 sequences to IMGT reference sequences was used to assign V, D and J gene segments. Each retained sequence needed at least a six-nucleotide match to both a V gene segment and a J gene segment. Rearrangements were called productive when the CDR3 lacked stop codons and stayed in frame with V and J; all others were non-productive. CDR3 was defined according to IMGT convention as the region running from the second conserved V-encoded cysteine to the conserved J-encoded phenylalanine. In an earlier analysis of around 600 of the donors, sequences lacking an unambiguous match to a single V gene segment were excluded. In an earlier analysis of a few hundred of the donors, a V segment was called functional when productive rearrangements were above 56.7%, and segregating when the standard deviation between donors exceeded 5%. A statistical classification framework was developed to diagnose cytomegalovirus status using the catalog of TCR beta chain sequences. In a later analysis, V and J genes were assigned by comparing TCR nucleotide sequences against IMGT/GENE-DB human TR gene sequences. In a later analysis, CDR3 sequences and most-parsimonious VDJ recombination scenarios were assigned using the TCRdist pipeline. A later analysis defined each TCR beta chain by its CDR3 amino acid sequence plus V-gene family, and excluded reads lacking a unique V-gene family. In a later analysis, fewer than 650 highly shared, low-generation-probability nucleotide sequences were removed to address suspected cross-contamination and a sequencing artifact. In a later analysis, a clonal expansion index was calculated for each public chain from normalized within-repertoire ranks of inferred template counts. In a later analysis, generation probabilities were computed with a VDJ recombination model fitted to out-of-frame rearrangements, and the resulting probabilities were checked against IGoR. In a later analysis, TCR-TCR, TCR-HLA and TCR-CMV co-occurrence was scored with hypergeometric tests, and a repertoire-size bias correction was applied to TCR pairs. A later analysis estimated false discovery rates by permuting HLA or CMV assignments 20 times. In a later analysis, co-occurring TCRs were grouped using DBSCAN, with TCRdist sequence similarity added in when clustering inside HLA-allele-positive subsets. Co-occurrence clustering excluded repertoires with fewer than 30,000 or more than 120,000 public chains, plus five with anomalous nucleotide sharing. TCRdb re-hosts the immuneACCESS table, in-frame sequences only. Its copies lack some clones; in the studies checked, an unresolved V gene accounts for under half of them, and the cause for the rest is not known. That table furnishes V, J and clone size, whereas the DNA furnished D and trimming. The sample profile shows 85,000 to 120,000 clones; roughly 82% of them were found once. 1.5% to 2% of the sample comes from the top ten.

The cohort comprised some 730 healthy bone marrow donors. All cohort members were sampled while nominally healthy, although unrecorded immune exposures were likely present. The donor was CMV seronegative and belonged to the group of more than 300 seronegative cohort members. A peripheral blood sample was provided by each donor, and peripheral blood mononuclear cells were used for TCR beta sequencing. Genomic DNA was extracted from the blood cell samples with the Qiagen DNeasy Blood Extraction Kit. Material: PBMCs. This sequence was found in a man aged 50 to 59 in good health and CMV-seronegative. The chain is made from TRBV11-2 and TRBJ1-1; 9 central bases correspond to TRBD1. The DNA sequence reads TGTGCCAGCAGCACCGGGACAGGGTGGGTAGACACTGAAGCTTTCTTT. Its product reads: CASSTGTGWVDTEAFF. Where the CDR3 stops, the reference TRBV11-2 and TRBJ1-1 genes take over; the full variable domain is EAGVAQSPRYKIIEKRQSVAFWCNPISGHATLYWYQQILGQGPKLLIQFQNNGVVDDSQLPKDRFSAERLKGVDSTLKIQPAKLEDSAVYLCASSTGTGWVDTEAFFGQGTRLTVV.